The T cell receptor beta chain under discussion was sequenced for a study of T-cell reconstitution after alpha-beta-depleted transplantation in children (dated by TCRdb to about 2016). The study in broad terms: The study quantitatively tracked T-cell immune reconstitution after TCRalphabeta/CD19-depleted allogeneic hematopoietic cell transplantation in children using TCR repertoire profiling.

Library prep was done by PCR. Sequenced using an Illumina HiSeq 2500. Molecular barcoding was employed in the preparation of TCR libraries, with unique molecular identifiers being used to normalize TCRbeta repertoire quantification. TCRdb reanalyzed the raw reads on its own, using fastp at Q25 for trimming and MiXCR for clone calling, and kept in-frame beta chains. Each record represents a unique CDR3 protein, reported with the most common genes and DNA among its rows. This sample lists over 550,000 distinct CDR3 sequences; more than 9% were detected once. The ten largest account for less than 4.5% of the sample. At least ten counts were recorded for this clonotype. Which antigen it targets is not known. Base qualities are not recorded, but no much larger clone differs from it by a single base. Taken from cysteine to phenylalanine, the CDR3 has 16 residues. Just CDR3 DNA is preserved here, 48 bases in frame from base 1. V is trimmed back by 5 bases and J by 0 bases, and the junction contains 4 bases that no gene match accounts for. The germline V gene provides CDR1 SGHTA and CDR2 FQGTGA.

The chain couples TRBV7-3 to TRBJ2-1; TRBD2 matches 10 bases in the middle. This clonotype was sampled from a human donor who donated a stem cell graft to a child with acute myeloid leukemia. The specimen was PBMCs from the stem cell graft donor, collected from the stem cell graft. The CDR3 amino acid sequence is: CASSTTSGTSYNEQFF. The DNA is as follows: TGTGCCAGCAGCACTACTAGCGGGACCTCCTACAATGAGCAGTTCTTC.